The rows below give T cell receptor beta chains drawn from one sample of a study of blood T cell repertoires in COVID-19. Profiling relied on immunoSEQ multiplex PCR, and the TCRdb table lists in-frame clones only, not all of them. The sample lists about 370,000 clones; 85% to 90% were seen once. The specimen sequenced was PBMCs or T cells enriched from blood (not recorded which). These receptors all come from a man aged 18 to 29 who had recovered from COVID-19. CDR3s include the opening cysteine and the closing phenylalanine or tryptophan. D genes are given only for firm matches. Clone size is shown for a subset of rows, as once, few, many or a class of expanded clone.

TGTGCCAGCAGCCAGGGCGGGATAGGTGGCTACACCTTC | CASSQGGIGGYTF | TRBJ1-2 | - | - | TRBV3-1/TRBV3-2
TGTGCCAGCAGGAAGGCTAGCGGGGGGTACACAGATACGCAGTATTTT | CASRKASGGYTDTQYF | TRBJ2-3 | TRBD2 | once | TRBV5-4
TGCAGTGCTTGGGCGGACAGCTACACCTTC | CSAWADSYTF | TRBJ1-2 | - | few | TRBV20-1
TGTGCCAGCAGCAATTACAGGGAGCCTAAGGGAAAACTGTTTTTT | CASSNYREPKGKLFF | TRBJ1-4 | - | - | TRBV7-2
TGTGCCAGACGGACAGCCCGGCAGTTCTTC | CARRTARQFF | TRBJ2-1 | - | - | TRBV27
TGTGCCAGCAGCCCCAACTATGACTTACAGCCCCAGCATTTT | CASSPNYDLQPQHF | TRBJ1-5 | - | - | TRBV6-5
TGTGCCAGTGACTGGGGAGGGGCCTCGAACACCGGGGAGCTGTTTTTT | CASDWGGASNTGELFF | TRBJ2-2 | TRBD2 | - | TRBV19
TGTGCCAGCAGGCCCCGGACAGGGGGCGAGGTGGGCACTGAAGCTTTCTTT | CASRPRTGGEVGTEAFF | TRBJ1-1 | TRBD1 | - | TRBV27
TGTGCCACCGCGACTGTAAACTCCTACGAGCAGTACTTC | CATATVNSYEQYF | TRBJ2-7 | - | - | TRBV15
TGTGCCAGTAGTATAGAGCCCTTCGGGAATTCACCCCTCCACTTT | CASSIEPFGNSPLHF | TRBJ1-6 | - | - | TRBV19
TGCAGCGTGACGGGTGCGGGTGAGCAGTTCTTC | CSVTGAGEQFF | TRBJ2-1 | - | - | TRBV29-1
TGTGCCAGTATAGAGGTAGAAGGAGATACGCAGTATTTT | CASIEVEGDTQYF | TRBJ2-3 | - | - | TRBV2
TGTGCCAGCAGCCAAGTCGGCGGAGGGAGCTACAATGAGCAGTTCTTC | CASSQVGGGSYNEQFF | TRBJ2-1 | - | - | TRBV4-2
TGTGCCAGCAGCGTCGGGGGGGACAGCCTCTACGAGCAGTACTTC | CASSVGGDSLYEQYF | TRBJ2-7 | - | - | TRBV9
TGCAGCGATCAGGGGATCCTCTACAATGAGCAGTTCTTC | CSDQGILYNEQFF | TRBJ2-1 | - | - | TRBV29-1
TGTGCCAGTAGTATCCGGGACAGAGATAATTCACCCCTCCACTTT | CASSIRDRDNSPLHF | TRBJ1-6 | TRBD1 | - | TRBV19
TGCGCCAGCAGCTTGTCGGGGTTCGAGCGGGACCTCGGCGAGCAGTACTTC | CASSLSGFERDLGEQYF | TRBJ2-7 | TRBD2 | - | TRBV5-1
TGCGCCAGTCGTACTAGCGGGGTAAGACAAGAGACCCAGTACTTC | CASRTSGVRQETQYF | TRBJ2-5 | TRBD2 | - | TRBV5-1
TGCGCCAGCAGCCAGGGAGGAAAGAGGGTAGCGGACACCGGGGAGCTGTTTTTT | CASSQGGKRVADTGELFF | TRBJ2-2 | - | - | TRBV4-3
TGTGCCAGTAGTATCGACAGAACCTACGAGCAGTACTTC | CASSIDRTYEQYF | TRBJ2-7 | - | - | TRBV19
TGTGCCAGCAGGGCCGACAGGGGGCGATTGCCCCTCCACTTT | CASRADRGRLPLHF | TRBJ1-6 | TRBD1 | - | TRBV6-5
TGTGCCAGCAGTTTTGGTAGTTTCGCCACAGATACGCAGTATTTT | CASSFGSFATDTQYF | TRBJ2-3 | - | - | TRBV28
TGCGCCAGCAGCTCGATTAGCGGACAAGAGACCCAGTACTTC | CASSSISGQETQYF | TRBJ2-5 | - | - | TRBV10-2
TGTGCCAGCAGCCTAGGGACACCTGAAGCTTTCTTT | CASSLGTPEAFF | TRBJ1-1 | - | - | TRBV13
TGTGCCAGCAGGAGAGGACAGGGAGACTACGAGCAGTACTTC | CASRRGQGDYEQYF | TRBJ2-7 | TRBD1 | - | TRBV6-5
TGTGCCAGCAGTGAATATACAGGACAGAATTTTTACGAGCAGTACTTC | CASSEYTGQNFYEQYF | TRBJ2-7 | - | - | TRBV25-1
TGCGCCAGCAGCCAAGATAATGGGACTTACGAGCAGTACTTC | CASSQDNGTYEQYF | TRBJ2-7 | - | - | TRBV4-1